This T cell receptor beta chain was retrieved from a study of early T cells in non-severe SARS-CoV-2 infection. V dropped 5 bases and J dropped 0 bases, with 13 bases sitting between them. The CDR3 runs to 15 residues. Germline loops: CDR1 KGHSH, CDR2 LQKENI. TCRdb re-called the 5' RACE reads through MiXCR, storing one row per CDR3 protein. The data show fewer than 65,000 distinct CDR3 sequences, with almost 9.5% seen just once and about 1.2% held by the top ten. This clonotype came up a few times. This sequence originates from an adult who was a healthcare worker with PCR-confirmed SARS-CoV-2 infection or an uninfected control (not recorded which). This sequence joins TRBV18 and TRBJ1-1; maybe TRBD1 (5 bases). Input material: whole blood. CDR3 region: CASSKSTEMNTEAFF. Here the CDR3 DNA reads TGTGCCAGCTCAAAATCGACAGAAATGAACACTGAAGCTTTCTTT.